This TCR beta chain was found in a study of technical replicates of blood from a few donors. Profiling relied on immunoSEQ multiplex PCR, and the TCRdb table lists in-frame clones only, not all of them. The data contain about 60,000 clones, around 87% of them seen just once; the ten biggest clones take up around 5.3%. The CDR3 is 14 amino acids. Germline V gene sequence: CDR1 LNHDA, CDR2 SQIVND (reference sequence). Trimming shortened V by 7 bases and J by 0 bases, and 10 bases separated the two germline ends. The clonotype originates from a human donor in good health. Some clones in this sample may be carry-over from other donors' samples. The material sequenced was PBMCs. J is TRBJ1-3 and V is TRBV19, with D tentatively TRBD1 (5 bases). The CDR3 bases are TGTGCCAGTAACAGGCAACGCTCTGGAAACACCATATATTTT. Translating it yields CASNRQRSGNTIYF.